A single sample gave rise to the 11 T cell receptor beta chains below, sequenced in a study of T cells in localized non-small cell lung cancer. Data came from immunoSEQ multiplex PCR; TCRdb stores just in-frame clones and leaves some out. The top ten hold roughly 17% of the sample, which has more than 1,500 clones, around a quarter seen once. Sample: normal lung tissue next to the tumor, taken before any cancer treatment. These TCRs come from an older female donor with stage II lung adenocarcinoma.

This clone was observed a handful of times. The rearrangement joins TRBV6-8 to TRBJ2-2; 14 bases match TRBD2. J lost 7 bases, V lost 4 bases, and 5 bases had no gene match. Germline loops: CDR1 MNHGY, CDR2 SAAAGT. This CDR3 has 16 amino acids. CDR3 residues: CASSWGLAGVGGELFF. CDR3 nucleotide sequence: TGTGCCAGCAGTTGGGGACTAGCGGGAGTCGGCGGGGAGCTGTTTTTT.

This chain uses TRBV18 with TRBJ2-2; TRBD1 aligns across 8 bases. The germline V gene encodes CDR1 KGHSH and CDR2 LQKENI. Trimming cost V 3 bases and J 5 bases; bases outside gene matches: 8. The CDR3 spans 16 residues. CDR3: CASSPVGQGGTGELFF. The DNA of the CDR3 is TGTGCCAGCTCACCCGTAGGACAGGGAGGAACCGGGGAGCTGTTTTTT.

V usage is TRBV6-8 and J usage is TRBJ1-4; D is unresolved. The length of the CDR3 is 13 residues. Trimming left V 8 bases short and J 7 bases short, with 14 bases between. The germline CDR1 and CDR2 sequences are MNHGY and SAAAGT. Here the CDR3 DNA reads TGTGCCAGCGCGAGGTTTGCAAGTGAAAAACTGTTTTTT. Translated: CASARFASEKLFF.

The DNA of the CDR3 is TGTGCCAGCAGTTTAATGGCCCCAGAGACCCAGTACTTC. Amino acid sequence: CASSLMAPETQYF. This chain joins TRBV28 and TRBJ2-5; the D is unclear. The CDR3 totals 13 residues. The V gene lost 2 bases and the J gene lost 4 bases, with 8 bases spanning the gap. Germline V gene lookup returns CDR1 MDHEN and CDR2 SYDVKM. The entire variable domain, with the rest obtained from reference TRBV28 and TRBJ2-5, is as follows: DVKVTQSSRYLVKRTGEKVFLECVQDMDHENMFWYRQDPGLGLRLIYFSYDVKMKEKGDIPEGYSVSREKKERFSLILESASTNQTSMYLCASSLMAPETQYFGPGTRLLVL.

The chain recombines TRBV14 with TRBJ2-3; TRBD1 agrees at 7 bases. With V trimmed by 2 bases and J by 3 bases, 2 bases remained unmatched. The germline V gene has CDR1 SGHDN and CDR2 FVKESK. CDR3 size: 14 residues. This CDR3 reads CASSQYRGTDTQYF. The CDR3 DNA reads as TGTGCCAGCAGCCAATACAGGGGAACAGATACGCAGTATTTT.

This clone was seen a few times. The chain employs TRBV6-8 and TRBJ1-4; D remains ambiguous. Trimming left V 5 bases short and J 8 bases short, with 21 bases between. This CDR3 region has 16 residues. CDR1 and CDR2 from the germline V gene are MNHGY and SAAAGT. In nucleotides, the CDR3 is TGTGCCAGCAGTCCCCTCCGGGCCCTTGGTCCCGAAAAACTGTTTTTT. This gives the protein CASSPLRALGPEKLFF.

This sequence joins TRBV28 and TRBJ2-3; D not resolved. The CDR3 spans 17 residues. Germline CDR1 and CDR2: MDHEN and SYDVKM. The V end was cut by 1 base, the J end by 7 bases, with 21 bases between. The CDR3 reads CASSLSGSRIDSHTQYF. The DNA of the CDR3 is TGTGCCAGCAGTTTATCAGGTTCCCGAATAGATTCCCATACGCAGTATTTT.

The chain recombines TRBV19 with TRBJ2-6, with D perhaps TRBD2 (6 bases). With 7 bases removed from V and 0 bases from J, the gap between germline ends came to 10 bases. The CDR3 has 15 amino acids. Germline V gene data show CDR1 as LNHDA and CDR2 as SQIVND (reference sequence). Here the CDR3 reads CASMGLSSGANVLTF. The DNA of the CDR3 is TGTGCCAGTATGGGACTGAGCTCTGGGGCCAACGTCCTGACTTTC. The full variable domain, its missing parts supplied by reference TRBV19 and TRBJ2-6, is DGGITQSPKYLFRKEGQNVTLSCEQNLNHDAMYWYRQDPGQGLRLIYYSQIVNDFQKGDIAEGYSVSREKKESFPLTVTSAQKNPTAFYLCASMGLSSGANVLTFGAGSRLTVL.

In its sample, this clone was seen once. CDR3 nucleotides: TGTGCCAGCTCACCTCAGGGGAACGGGGAAGACTACACCTTC. This translates into CASSPQGNGEDYTF. The V gene is TRBV18, the J gene TRBJ1-2; tentative D call: TRBD1 (6 bases). V lost 3 bases and J 10 bases, leaving 18 bases between the germline ends. The CDR3 is 14 residues long. Germline values: CDR1 KGHSH, CDR2 LQKENI.

The chain recombines TRBV28 with TRBJ2-3; D may be TRBD1 (5 bases). CDR1 is MDHEN, CDR2 SYDVKM, per germline. The CDR3 is made up of 18 amino acids. Trimming cost V 6 bases and J 2 bases, with 24 bases left between them. Here the CDR3 DNA reads TGTGCCAGCAGATCTTTAAATCCCGACAGAACGCACACAGATACGCAGTATTTT. This codes for CASRSLNPDRTHTDTQYF.

A word on this clone: Sequencing ends 1 residue short of the CDR3 end; the germline J gene provides the rest. The genes are TRBV10-3 and TRBJ2-3, with unresolved D. CDR3 length equals 15 residues. V dropped 0 bases and J dropped 0 bases, with 7 bases sitting between them. Looked up from germline, CDR1 is ENHRY and CDR2 is SYGVKD. The CDR3 region is CAISESEPSTDTQYF. The covered CDR3 bases are TGTGCCATCAGTGAGTCGGAACCTAGCACAGATACGCAGTAT.